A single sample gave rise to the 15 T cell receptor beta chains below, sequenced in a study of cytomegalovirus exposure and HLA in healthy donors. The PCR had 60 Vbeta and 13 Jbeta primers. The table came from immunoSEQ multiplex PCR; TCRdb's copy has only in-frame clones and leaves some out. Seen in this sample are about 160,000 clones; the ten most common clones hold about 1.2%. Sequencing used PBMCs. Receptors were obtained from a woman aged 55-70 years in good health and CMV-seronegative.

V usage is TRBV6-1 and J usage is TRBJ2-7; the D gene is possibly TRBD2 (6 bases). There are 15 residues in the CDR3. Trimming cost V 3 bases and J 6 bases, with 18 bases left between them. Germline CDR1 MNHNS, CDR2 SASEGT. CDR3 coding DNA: TGTGCCAGCAGTGATGGGAGGCAGGGCATCCCCGAGCAGTACTTC. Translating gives CASSDGRQGIPEQYF.

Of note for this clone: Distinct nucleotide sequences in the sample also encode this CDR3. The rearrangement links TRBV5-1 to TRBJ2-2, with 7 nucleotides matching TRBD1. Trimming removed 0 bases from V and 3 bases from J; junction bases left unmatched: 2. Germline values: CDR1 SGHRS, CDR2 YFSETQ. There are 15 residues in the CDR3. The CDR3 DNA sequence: TGCGCCAGCAGCTTGGGGCAGGGGGACACCGGGGAGCTGTTTTTT. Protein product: CASSLGQGDTGELFF.

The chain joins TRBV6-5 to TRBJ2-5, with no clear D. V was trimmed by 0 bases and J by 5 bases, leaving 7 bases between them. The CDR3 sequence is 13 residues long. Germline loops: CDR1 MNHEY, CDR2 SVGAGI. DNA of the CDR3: TGTGCCAGCAGTTACTCTCCCGGGGAGACCCAGTACTTC. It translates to CASSYSPGETQYF.

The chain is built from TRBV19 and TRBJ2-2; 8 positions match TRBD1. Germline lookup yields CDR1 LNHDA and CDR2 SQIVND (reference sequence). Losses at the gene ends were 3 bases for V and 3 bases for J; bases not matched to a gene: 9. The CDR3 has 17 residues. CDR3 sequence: CASSISRQGAYTGELFF. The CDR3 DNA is TGTGCCAGTAGTATTAGTCGGCAGGGGGCGTACACCGGGGAGCTGTTTTTT.

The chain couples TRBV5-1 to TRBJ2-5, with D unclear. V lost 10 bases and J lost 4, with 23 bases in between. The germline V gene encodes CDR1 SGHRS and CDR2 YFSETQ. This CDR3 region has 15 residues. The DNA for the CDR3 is TGCGCCGGAAGATACAGCATCAAGCAAGGAGAGACCCAGTACTTC. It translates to CAGRYSIKQGETQYF.

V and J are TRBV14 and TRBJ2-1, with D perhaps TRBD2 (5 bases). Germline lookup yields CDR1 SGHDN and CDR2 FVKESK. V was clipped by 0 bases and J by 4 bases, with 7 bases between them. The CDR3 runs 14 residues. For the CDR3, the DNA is TGTGCCAGCAGCCAAGATTCGGGGTACAATGAGCAGTTCTTC. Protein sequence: CASSQDSGYNEQFF.

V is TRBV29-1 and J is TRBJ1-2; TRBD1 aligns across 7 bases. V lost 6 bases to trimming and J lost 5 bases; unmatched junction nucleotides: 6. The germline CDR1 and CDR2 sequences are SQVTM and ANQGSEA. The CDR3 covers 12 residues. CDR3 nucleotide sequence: TGCAGCGTCGGACAGGTTGGGTATGGCTACACCTTC. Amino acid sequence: CSVGQVGYGYTF.

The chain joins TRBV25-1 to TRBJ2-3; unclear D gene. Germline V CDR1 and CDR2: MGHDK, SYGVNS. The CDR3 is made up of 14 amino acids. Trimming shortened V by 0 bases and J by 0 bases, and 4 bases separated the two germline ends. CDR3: CASSEYGSTDTQYF. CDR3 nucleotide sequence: TGTGCCAGCAGTGAATATGGCAGCACAGATACGCAGTATTTT.

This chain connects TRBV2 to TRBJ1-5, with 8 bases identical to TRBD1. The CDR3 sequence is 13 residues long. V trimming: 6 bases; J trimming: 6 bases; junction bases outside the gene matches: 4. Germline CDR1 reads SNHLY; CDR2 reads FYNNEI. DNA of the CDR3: TGTGCCAGCAGCGGACAGGGAACTCAGCCCCAGCATTTT. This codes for CASSGQGTQPQHF. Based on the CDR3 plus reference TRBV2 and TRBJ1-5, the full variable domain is EPEVTQTPSHQVTQMGQEVILRCVPISNHLYFYWYRQILGQKVEFLVSFYNNEISEKSEIFDDQFSVERPDGSNFTLKIRSTKLEDSAMYFCASSGQGTQPQHFGDGTRLSIL.

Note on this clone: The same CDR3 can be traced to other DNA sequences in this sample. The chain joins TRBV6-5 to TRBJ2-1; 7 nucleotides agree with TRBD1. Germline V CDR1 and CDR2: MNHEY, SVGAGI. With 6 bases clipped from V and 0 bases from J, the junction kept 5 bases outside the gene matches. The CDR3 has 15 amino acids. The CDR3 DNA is TGTGCCAGCAGACTAGGGGGCGACTCCTACAATGAGCAGTTCTTC. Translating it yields CASRLGGDSYNEQFF.

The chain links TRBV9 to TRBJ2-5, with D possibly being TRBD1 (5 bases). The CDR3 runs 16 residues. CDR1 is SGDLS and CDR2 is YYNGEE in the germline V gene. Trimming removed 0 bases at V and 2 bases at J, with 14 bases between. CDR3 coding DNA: TGTGCCAGCAGCGTAGCTTCTGGCAGGACACAAGAGACCCAGTACTTC. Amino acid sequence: CASSVASGRTQETQYF. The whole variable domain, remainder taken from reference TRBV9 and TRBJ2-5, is DSGVTQTPKHLITATGQRVTLRCSPRSGDLSVYWYQQSLDQGLQFLIQYYNGEERAKGNILERFSAQQFPDLHSELNLSSLELGDSALYFCASSVASGRTQETQYFGPGTRLLVL.

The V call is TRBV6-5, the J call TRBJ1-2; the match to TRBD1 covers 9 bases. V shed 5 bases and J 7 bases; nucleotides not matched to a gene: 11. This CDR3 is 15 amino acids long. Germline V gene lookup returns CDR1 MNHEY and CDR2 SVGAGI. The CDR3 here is CASSTTGGAFSGYTF. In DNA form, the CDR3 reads TGTGCCAGCAGTACTACAGGGGGCGCTTTCAGTGGCTACACCTTC.

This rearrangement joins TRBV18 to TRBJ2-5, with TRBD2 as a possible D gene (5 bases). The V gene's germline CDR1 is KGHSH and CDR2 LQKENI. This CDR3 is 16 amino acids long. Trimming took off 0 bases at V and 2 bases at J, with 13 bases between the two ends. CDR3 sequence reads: CASSPPGRGLQETQYF. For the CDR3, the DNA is TGTGCCAGCTCACCACCGGGCCGGGGATTACAAGAGACCCAGTACTTC.

CDR3 in amino acids: CASSHGDSQYF. The DNA for the CDR3 is TGTGCCAGCAGCCACGGGGACTCGCAGTACTTC. The chain combines TRBV2 with TRBJ2-7, with D possibly matching TRBD2 (6 bases). V gave up 6 bases and J gave up 9 bases, with 12 bases separating them. The CDR3 covers 11 residues. Germline assignment: CDR1 SNHLY and CDR2 FYNNEI.

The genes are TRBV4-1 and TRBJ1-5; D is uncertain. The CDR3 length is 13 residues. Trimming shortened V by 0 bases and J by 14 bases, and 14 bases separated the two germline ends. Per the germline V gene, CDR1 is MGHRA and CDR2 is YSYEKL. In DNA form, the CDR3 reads TGCGCCAGCAGCCAAGAGTGGAGTTCGGTGAAGCATTTT. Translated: CASSQEWSSVKHF.